This TCR beta chain was identified during a study of blood T cell repertoires in COVID-19. Study summary: Both acute and convalescent COVID-19 samples were obtained from the United States, Italy and Spain. The cDNA or gDNA used as material had been derived from T cells, B-cell-depleted T cells, or PBMCs.

Authors' methods: Reference gene primer amplification gave nucleated cell count estimates. TCRdb's table, derived via immunoSEQ multiplex PCR, lists solely in-frame clones and lacks some. Clone size and V and J calls were adopted from that table, with D and trimming inferred from the DNA. The sample has 100,000 to 150,000 clones, approximately 80% seen once; the top ten hold roughly 7.9%. The germline V gene has CDR1 SEHNR and CDR2 FQNEAQ (reference sequence). Germline trimming cut 5 bases from V and 1 base from J; bases unmatched to any gene: 5. The CDR3 runs to 15 residues. This clone has just a few counts.

This clonotype was sampled from a human donor in a cohort sampled during active COVID-19. The chain uses TRBV7-9 and TRBJ1-1; the match to TRBD1 covers 9 bases. Sequenced: peripheral blood. The CDR3 loop reads CASSQNRGPNTEAFF. The CDR3 DNA sequence: TGTGCCAGCAGCCAAAACAGGGGGCCGAACACTGAAGCTTTCTTT.